This TCR beta chain originates from a study of cytomegalovirus exposure and HLA in healthy donors. A remark on this clone: Antigen specificity is unknown.

Study findings and constraints: Previous analysis showed most TCR beta V segments were productive about 87% or about 30% of the time. Later on, an analysis tied around 17,000 TCR beta sequences to HLA alleles at 0.05 false discovery rate. It was reported that the classifier diagnosed cytomegalovirus status with high specificity and sensitivity in both the original and validation cohorts.

The PCR made use of 60 Vbeta and 13 Jbeta primers. Generated by immunoSEQ multiplex PCR, the TCRdb table keeps only in-frame clones and is missing some. The table shows about 190,000 clones, with around four fifths occurring only once. The CDR3 totals 11 residues. Germline V lookup: CDR1 DFQATT, CDR2 SNEGSKA (reference sequence). Between the trimmed V and J ends, which lost 6 bases and 1 base, there was a span of 6 bases. The specimen was PBMCs. This TCR came from a woman aged 45-59 years in good health and CMV-seropositive. The V call is TRBV20-1, the J call TRBJ1-2; TRBD1 might be the D (6 bases). This chain's CDR3 is CSAQGNYGYTF. The CDR3 DNA reads TGCAGTGCACAGGGTAACTATGGCTACACCTTC.